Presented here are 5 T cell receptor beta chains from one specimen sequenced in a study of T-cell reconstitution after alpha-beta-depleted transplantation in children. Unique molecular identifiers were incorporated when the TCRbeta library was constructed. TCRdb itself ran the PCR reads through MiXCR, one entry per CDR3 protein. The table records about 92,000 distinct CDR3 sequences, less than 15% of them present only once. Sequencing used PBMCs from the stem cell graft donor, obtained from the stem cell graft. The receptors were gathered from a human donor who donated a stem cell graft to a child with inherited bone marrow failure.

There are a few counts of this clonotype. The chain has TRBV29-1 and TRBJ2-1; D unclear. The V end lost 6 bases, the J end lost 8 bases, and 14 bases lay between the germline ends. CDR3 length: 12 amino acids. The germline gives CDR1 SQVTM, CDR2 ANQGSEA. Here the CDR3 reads CSVVVEFDEQFF. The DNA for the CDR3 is TGCAGCGTCGTCGTGGAATTCGATGAGCAGTTCTTC.

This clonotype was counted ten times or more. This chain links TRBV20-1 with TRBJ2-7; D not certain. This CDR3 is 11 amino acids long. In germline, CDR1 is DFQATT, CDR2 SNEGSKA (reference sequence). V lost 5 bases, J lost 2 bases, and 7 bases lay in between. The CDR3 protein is CSASAPYEQYF. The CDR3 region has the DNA TGCAGTGCTTCGGCCCCCTACGAGCAGTACTTC.

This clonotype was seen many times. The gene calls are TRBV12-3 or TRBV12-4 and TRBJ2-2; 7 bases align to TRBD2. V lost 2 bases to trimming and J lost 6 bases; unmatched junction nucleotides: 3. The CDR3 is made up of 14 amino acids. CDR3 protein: CASSLSLAAGELFF. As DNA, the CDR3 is TGTGCCAGCAGTTTATCTCTAGCGGCCGGGGAGCTGTTTTTT.

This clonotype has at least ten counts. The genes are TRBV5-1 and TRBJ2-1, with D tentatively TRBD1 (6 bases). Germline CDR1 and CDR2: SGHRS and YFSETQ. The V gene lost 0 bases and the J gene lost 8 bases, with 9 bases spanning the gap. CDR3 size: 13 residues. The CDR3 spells CASSLDRTDEQFF. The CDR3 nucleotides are TGCGCCAGCAGCTTGGACCGGACAGATGAGCAGTTCTTC.

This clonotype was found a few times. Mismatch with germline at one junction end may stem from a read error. The CDR3 nucleotides are TGTGCCAGCAGCTTAGGTCCCCTAGCCTCCTCCGAGCAGTACTTC. Its protein product is CASSLGPLASSEQYF. V and J are TRBV7-8 and TRBJ2-7; D possibly corresponds to TRBD2 (5 bases). This CDR3 comprises 15 residues. Germline V gene lookup returns CDR1 SGHVS and CDR2 FQNEAQ. Drawing the rest from reference TRBV7-8 and TRBJ2-7, the complete variable domain is GAGVSQSPRYKVAKRGQDVALRCDPISGHVSLFWYQQALGQGPEFLTYFQNEAQLDKSGLPSDRFFAERPEGSVSTLKIQRTQQEDSAVYLCASSLGPLASSEQYFGPGTRLTVT.